A single T cell receptor (beta chain) is shown here with its context. No antigen is known for it. Chemo-refractory metastatic non-small-cell lung cancer patients were treated with focal radiation plus CTLA-4 blockade with ipilimumab. The source of the sample is a study of radiotherapy plus CTLA-4 blockade in lung cancer. Study in general: Under 20% of patients responded objectively, and about 30% achieved disease control. Study results and limitations: In blood, after radiotherapy plus ipilimumab, tumor-derived TCR clones expanded. Response, reportedly, was best predicted by interferon-beta along with early blood T cell clone dynamics.

CDR3 length: 15 residues. CDR1 SGDLS and CDR2 YYNGEE come from the germline V gene. Trimming took 1 base from V and 7 from J, leaving 14 bases between them. Assay: immunoSEQ multiplex PCR; the TCRdb copy retains only in-frame clones and omits some. The sample lists 95,000 to 150,000 clones, more than 80% occurring once. Sequenced material: peripheral blood, taken from a patient treated with radiotherapy plus ipilimumab. The sequence was collected from a human donor with non-small cell lung cancer that progressed on radiotherapy plus ipilimumab. J is TRBJ2-2 and V is TRBV9; possible D gene TRBD2, 5 bases. CDR3 coding DNA: TGTGCCAGCAGCGTAATGGGCCGAGGAGGCGGGGAGCTGTTTTTT. This translates into CASSVMGRGGGELFF.